The rows below give T cell receptor beta chains drawn from one sample of a study of CD8 T cells in ankylosing spondylitis. Using its own MiXCR run on the 5' RACE reads, TCRdb lists one record per CDR3 protein. This sample has more than 60,000 distinct CDR3 sequences, with around 6.4% found just once. Input material: synovial fluid, either unsorted or a sorted T cell fraction (not recorded which). These receptors were taken from a male donor with ankylosing spondylitis. The conserved cysteine and the conserved F or W are not part of the CDR3 here.

v_call	cdr3_aa
TRBV12-3/TRBV12-4	ASSAGPQWVTGELF
TRBV15	ATTKGGDADTQY
TRBV12-3/TRBV12-4	ASSREAEKLF
TRBV5-1	ASSPILAGNTGELF
TRBV12-3/TRBV12-4	ASLLDRGEGNSPLH
TRBV2	ASSGGTSGGFSSYEQY
TRBV20-1	SASPGQYGNTIY
TRBV12-3/TRBV12-4	ASSRQANTEAF
TRBV5-1	ASSAGTANYGYT
TRBV3-1	ASSQGARSDTQY
TRBV7-2	ASSLRDRAGEQY
TRBV2	ASSERARGLETQY
TRBV29-1	SVPTRGANTGELF
TRBV5-5	ASRREDWDTQY
TRBV3-1	ASSQFVSGELF
TRBV6-2/TRBV6-3	ASSYSPGATSYEQY
TRBV9	ASSLTGNQNIQY
TRBV27	ASSLGLATSTDTQY
TRBV20-1	SAWTGPSEDNQPQH
TRBV28	ATGLEGFLF
TRBV4-2	ASSPRLAADSYEQY
TRBV5-1	ASSLQLRGLNTEAF
TRBV12-3/TRBV12-4	ASSRSSTGNTEAF
TRBV5-1	ASRTSAEQETQY
TRBV25-1	ASVRQGSETQY
TRBV7-2	ASSLLRGRQETQY
TRBV5-1	ASSLAWSKNTEAF
TRBV12-3/TRBV12-4	ASRVSGIQETQY
TRBV4-2	ASSQRRGAEAF
TRBV7-9	ASIPGQAGGEQF
TRBV5-1	ASSQAPPRALSTDTQY
TRBV11-3	ASSLKEGQETQY
TRBV20-1	SARETGTSSYNEQF
TRBV5-1	ASSPDTDTQY
TRBV29-1	SVDRFNGDTQY
TRBV20-1	SASADRGFLAGGEQY
TRBV11-2	ASSLHDQNNEQF
TRBV9	ASSIGSGSFSQETQY
TRBV11-2	ASSLDLNTEAF
TRBV28	ASSPERRNTEAF
TRBV28	ASSSSYGTDRTDTQY
TRBV7-8	ASSPHLAGAQY
TRBV5-1	ASSSGSRGGSYNEQF
TRBV3-1	ASSPLAGDNIQY
TRBV12-3/TRBV12-4	ASARVETQY
TRBV4-1	ASSQDISLLPLRETQY